This T cell receptor beta chain comes out of a study of blood T cell repertoires in COVID-19. Across the whole study: COVID-19 samples collected from the United States, Italy and Spain covered acute and convalescent phases. The analysed material was cDNA or gDNA that came from T cells, B-cell-depleted T cells, or PBMCs.

V was pared by 6 bases and J by 6 bases, with 20 bases between. Germline V lookup: CDR1 SGHVS, CDR2 FQNEAQ. CDR3 length: 16 residues. Assay: immunoSEQ multiplex PCR; the TCRdb copy retains only in-frame clones and omits some. The sample includes roughly 320,000 clones, just over 85% of them seen just once. This clone was recorded a few times. The sequenced material came from PBMCs or T cells enriched from blood (not recorded which). The V gene is TRBV7-8, the J gene TRBJ1-4, with D possibly TRBD1 on 6 matching bases. This TCR was sampled from a man younger than 45 who had recovered from COVID-19. The DNA of the CDR3 is TGTGCCAGCAGGTCTAACAGGGACCTACGGGATGAAAAACTGTTTTTT. Amino acids: CASRSNRDLRDEKLFF.